Listed here are 25 T cell receptor beta chains from one sample, sequenced in a study of cytomegalovirus exposure and HLA in healthy donors. With 60 Vbeta and 13 Jbeta primers, the PCR was carried out. Repertoires were generated with immunoSEQ multiplex PCR, while TCRdb's copy carries only in-frame clones and drops some. The sample comprises around 210,000 clones, approximately 81% of which are singletons, and roughly 0.24% rests with the top ten. Sequencing used PBMCs. The source is a girl aged 2-9 years in good health and CMV-seronegative.

The chain uses TRBV5-6 and TRBJ1-6; 9 nucleotides match TRBD1. The CDR3 length is 16 residues. J lost 7 bases, V lost 4 bases, and 9 bases had no gene match. In germline, CDR1 is SGHDT, CDR2 YYEEEE. The CDR3 is CASSPLGQGGNSPLHF. DNA of the CDR3: TGTGCCAGCAGCCCGTTGGGACAGGGAGGCAATTCACCCCTCCACTTT.

The J gene is TRBJ1-1, the V gene TRBV29-1; 7 bases match TRBD1. CDR1 SQVTM and CDR2 ANQGSEA come from the germline V gene. V shed 6 bases, J shed 12 bases, and the junction held 7 bases outside the gene matches. The CDR3 extends over 10 amino acids. CDR3 residues: CSVGTGEPFF. As DNA, the CDR3 is TGCAGCGTCGGTACAGGGGAACCTTTCTTT.

This rearrangement joins TRBV11-2 to TRBJ2-2; a possible D gene is TRBD1 (6 bases). CDR3 length: 16 amino acids. Germline values: CDR1 SGHAT, CDR2 FQNNGV. Trimming cost V 5 bases and J 4 bases, with 17 bases left between them. CDR3 coding DNA: TGTGCCAGCAGCCCAGGGACACCCCGGGGCACCGGGGAGCTGTTTTTT. Translation: CASSPGTPRGTGELFF. The variable domain in full, with the rest retrieved from reference TRBV11-2 and TRBJ2-2, is EAGVAQSPRYKIIEKRQSVAFWCNPISGHATLYWYQQILGQGPKLLIQFQNNGVVDDSQLPKDRFSAERLKGVDSTLKIQPAKLEDSAVYLCASSPGTPRGTGELFFGEGSRLTVL.

This chain joins TRBV7-8 and TRBJ1-1, with D possibly being TRBD1 (5 bases). Trimming left V 1 base short and J 1 base short, with 10 bases between. The germline V gene encodes CDR1 SGHVS and CDR2 FQNEAQ. This CDR3 spans 15 amino acids. In DNA, the CDR3 is TGTGCCAGCAGCTTAGTATCAGGACAGAACACTGAAGCTTTCTTT. Translating gives CASSLVSGQNTEAFF. Variable domain in full (rest from reference TRBV7-8 and TRBJ1-1): GAGVSQSPRYKVAKRGQDVALRCDPISGHVSLFWYQQALGQGPEFLTYFQNEAQLDKSGLPSDRFFAERPEGSVSTLKIQRTQQEDSAVYLCASSLVSGQNTEAFFGQGTRLTVV.

The chain uses TRBV10-3 and TRBJ1-6; TRBD1 agrees at 7 bases. The CDR3 totals 14 residues. Unmatched junction bases numbered 9, after V lost 9 bases and J lost 7 bases. Germline-derived CDR1 and CDR2 are ENHRY and SYGVKD. CDR3 residues: CAMRRDSSNSPLHF. DNA for the CDR3: TGTGCCATGCGGCGGGACAGTTCCAATTCACCCCTCCACTTT.

This clone appeared a few times. Other DNA sequences in this sample translate to the same CDR3. V and J are TRBV9 and TRBJ2-3; no definite D call. The CDR3 runs to 12 residues. Germline CDR1 is SGDLS and CDR2 is YYNGEE. V lost 4 bases and J lost 2, with 5 bases in between. The CDR3 DNA is TGTGCCAGCAGCCCGTCCACAGATACGCAGTATTTT. This translates into CASSPSTDTQYF.

This sequence joins TRBV13 and TRBJ2-3, with D perhaps TRBD2 (7 bases). V lost 6 bases, J lost 1 base, and 11 bases lay in between. Per the germline V gene, CDR1 is PRHDT and CDR2 is FYEKMQ (reference sequence). The CDR3 has 14 amino acids. CDR3 sequence reads: CASRGGGRTDTQYF. CDR3 nucleotide sequence: TGTGCCAGCAGGGGAGGGGGACGCACAGATACGCAGTATTTT.

Turning to this clone: A junction boundary mismatches the germline segment, possibly from a read error. The chain recombines TRBV29-1 with TRBJ2-7, with TRBD2 matching 8 bases. CDR1 SQVTM and CDR2 ANQGSEA come from the germline V gene. The CDR3 is made up of 13 amino acids. CDR3 nucleotide sequence: TGCGGCGTTTTGGGACTAGGGACCTACGAGCAGTACTTC. This encodes CGVLGLGTYEQYF.

Here the CDR3 DNA reads TGTGCCAGCAGCGGAGGACAGGACCTCACTTACGAGCAGTACTTC. This sequence encodes CASSGGQDLTYEQYF. This chain connects TRBV9 to TRBJ2-7; 7 nucleotides agree with TRBD1. The CDR3 covers 15 residues. Trimming at V came to 3 bases and at J to 4 bases, leaving 10 bases not matched to a gene. From germline, CDR1 is SGDLS and CDR2 YYNGEE.

The chain carries TRBV5-4 and TRBJ2-1, with TRBD2 matching 11 bases. V dropped 3 bases and J dropped 5; count of bases not matched to a gene: 7. This CDR3 spans 16 amino acids. In germline, CDR1 is SGHNT, CDR2 YYREEE (reference sequence). The CDR3 nucleotides are TGTGCCAGCAGCTCCAAAACTAGCGGGGGAAACAATGAGCAGTTCTTC. Its protein is CASSSKTSGGNNEQFF.

V and J are TRBV9 and TRBJ1-4; D is undetermined. The CDR3 length is 14 residues. The ends were cut back, 0 bases at V and 5 bases at J, with 8 bases in the middle. The germline V gene encodes CDR1 SGDLS and CDR2 YYNGEE. The CDR3 sequence is CASSVGRNNEKLFF. CDR3 DNA sequence: TGTGCCAGCAGCGTAGGCAGGAACAATGAAAAACTGTTTTTT. Together with reference TRBV9 and TRBJ1-4, the CDR3 gives the full variable domain: DSGVTQTPKHLITATGQRVTLRCSPRSGDLSVYWYQQSLDQGLQFLIQYYNGEERAKGNILERFSAQQFPDLHSELNLSSLELGDSALYFCASSVGRNNEKLFFGSGTQLSVL.

The chain combines TRBV28 with TRBJ2-5, with D unclear. CDR3 length: 13 residues. V lost 7 bases and J 0 bases, leaving 9 bases between the germline ends. Germline V gene data show CDR1 as MDHEN and CDR2 as SYDVKM. The CDR3 coding sequence is TGTGCCAGCAACAACCTGTACCAAGAGACCCAGTACTTC. This translates into CASNNLYQETQYF.

This chain links TRBV2 with TRBJ1-1; tentatively, D is TRBD1 (6 bases). CDR1 is SNHLY and CDR2 is FYNNEI in the germline V gene. The CDR3 sequence is 14 residues long. V was shortened by 2 bases and J by 6 bases, with 13 bases between the two germline ends. The CDR3 spells CASSETFGGPEAFF. As DNA, the CDR3 is TGTGCCAGCAGTGAAACTTTCGGGGGGCCTGAAGCTTTCTTT.

The gene calls are TRBV5-8 and TRBJ2-2, with TRBD1 as a possible D gene (5 bases). The CDR3 consists of 15 residues. CDR1 is SGHTS and CDR2 is YDEGEE in the germline V gene. V was shortened by 5 bases and J by 5 bases, with 16 bases between the two germline ends. In DNA form, the CDR3 reads TGTGCCAGCAGTAGTGCAGGGTTGAGGACCGGGGAGCTGTTTTTT. This encodes CASSSAGLRTGELFF.

The CDR3 reads CASSLDRNEKLFF. The CDR3 DNA sequence: TGTGCCAGCAGTTTGGACAGAAATGAAAAACTGTTTTTT. J is TRBJ1-4 and V is TRBV6-5, with D perhaps TRBD1 (6 bases). Looked up from germline, CDR1 is MNHEY and CDR2 is SVGAGI. The V end was cut by 4 bases, the J end by 5 bases, with 8 bases between. The CDR3 runs 13 residues.

This clone showed up just once. The CDR3 reads CASNMGSASEQFF. As DNA, the CDR3 is TGTGCCAGCAATATGGGGAGCGCGAGTGAGCAGTTCTTC. This chain uses TRBV6-4 with TRBJ2-1; tentative D call: TRBD2 (5 bases). The CDR3 spans 13 residues. V lost 7 bases and J 9 bases, leaving 16 bases between the germline ends. Looked up from germline, CDR1 is MRHNA and CDR2 is SNTAGT.

The chain is built from TRBV27 and TRBJ2-2; TRBD1 matches at 7 bases. Per the germline V gene, CDR1 is MNHEY and CDR2 is SMNVEV (reference sequence). The CDR3 runs 16 residues. Unmatched junction bases numbered 8, after V lost 4 bases and J lost 3 bases. CDR3 coding DNA: TGTGCCAGCAGTTCAAGAGGGACAGATTACACCGGGGAGCTGTTTTTT. It encodes CASSSRGTDYTGELFF.

The chain couples TRBV7-9 to TRBJ1-4, with TRBD1 as a possible D gene (6 bases). CDR3 length: 15 amino acids. Germline-derived CDR1 and CDR2 are SEHNR and FQNEAQ (reference sequence). Trimming removed 7 bases from V and 0 bases from J, with 12 bases in between. CDR3 amino acids: CASTGTRATNEKLFF. The CDR3 bases are TGTGCCAGCACTGGGACACGTGCAACTAATGAAAAACTGTTTTTT. Looking up the rest from reference TRBV7-9 and TRBJ1-4 gives the full variable domain: DTGVSQNPRHKITKRGQNVTFRCDPISEHNRLYWYRQTLGQGPEFLTYFQNEAQLEKSRLLSDRFSAERPKGSFSTLEIQRTEQGDSAMYLCASTGTRATNEKLFFGSGTQLSVL.

A word on this clone: The germline gene is not matched at one end of the junction; a read error may be the cause. This sequence joins TRBV7-9 and TRBJ2-1; 10 nucleotides align to TRBD2. Looked up from germline, CDR1 is SEHNR and CDR2 is FQNEAQ (reference sequence). This CDR3 is built from 15 residues. The CDR3 DNA sequence: TGTTCCAGCAGTCAAAGCGGGGGGGCCTACGATGAGCAGTTCTTC. Translation: CSSSQSGGAYDEQFF. Using reference TRBV7-9 and TRBJ2-1 for the parts outside the CDR3, the full variable domain is DTGVSQNPRHKITKRGQNVTFRCDPISEHNRLYWYRQTLGQGPEFLTYFQNEAQLEKSRLLSDRFSAERPKGSFSTLEIQRTEQGDSAMYLCSSSQSGGAYDEQFFGPGTRLTVL.

This clone was detected once. The chain is built from TRBV11-2 and TRBJ2-2, with 10 bases aligning to TRBD2. Germline V gives CDR1 SGHAT, CDR2 FQNNGV. The length of the CDR3 is 15 residues. The ends lost 5 bases at V and 4 bases at J; junction bases unmatched: 4. The CDR3 protein is CASSQREGRTGELFF. The CDR3 DNA is TGTGCCAGCAGCCAGCGGGAGGGGCGCACCGGGGAGCTGTTTTTT.

The chain carries TRBV6-5 and TRBJ2-7; tentative D call: TRBD2 (5 bases). The V gene's germline CDR1 is MNHEY and CDR2 SVGAGI. This CDR3 spans 14 amino acids. With 2 bases removed from V and 0 bases from J, the gap between germline ends came to 8 bases. In nucleotides, the CDR3 is TGTGCCAGCAGTTACCAGCGGAGCTCCTACGAGCAGTACTTC. Translating it yields CASSYQRSSYEQYF.

V usage is TRBV9 and J usage is TRBJ1-2; tentatively, D is TRBD1 (6 bases). The CDR3 sequence is 14 residues long. V lost 2 bases and J 6 bases, leaving 14 bases between the germline ends. The V gene's germline CDR1 is SGDLS and CDR2 YYNGEE. This CDR3 is CASSVNREGNGYTF. CDR3 DNA: TGTGCCAGCAGCGTCAACAGGGAAGGGAATGGCTACACCTTC.

The chain joins TRBV30 to TRBJ2-7, with unresolved D. There are 13 residues in the CDR3. Germline CDR1 is GTSNPN and CDR2 is SVGIG (reference sequence). V lost 3 bases and J 6 bases, leaving 15 bases between the germline ends. CDR3 nucleotides: TGTGCCTGGAGCGGCTTAGCAAGAGGCGAGCAGTACTTC. This encodes CAWSGLARGEQYF. Together with reference TRBV30 and TRBJ2-7, the CDR3 gives the full variable domain: SQTIHQWPATLVQPVGSPLSLECTVEGTSNPNLYWYRQAAGRGLQLLFYSVGIGQISSEVPQNLSASRPQDRQFILSSKKLLLSDSGFYLCAWSGLARGEQYFGPGTRLTVT.

J is TRBJ2-7 and V is TRBV7-9; maybe TRBD2 (5 bases). This CDR3 has 15 residues. With 4 bases removed from V and 5 bases from J, the gap between germline ends came to 18 bases. Germline assignment: CDR1 SEHNR and CDR2 FQNEAQ (reference sequence). DNA for the CDR3: TGTGCCAGCAGCTCGACTATCCCAGGCGTACACGAGCAGTACTTC. Encoded protein: CASSSTIPGVHEQYF.

In its sample, this clone was seen a few times. J is TRBJ2-2 and V is TRBV7-6; unclear D gene. The V end was cut by 3 bases, the J end by 5 bases, with 7 bases between. Germline CDR1 is SGHVS and CDR2 is FNYEAQ. The CDR3 extends over 13 amino acids. CDR3 in amino acids: CASSLRRTGELFF. The CDR3 DNA sequence: TGTGCCAGCAGCTTGAGGCGTACCGGGGAGCTGTTTTTT. Using reference TRBV7-6 and TRBJ2-2 for the parts outside the CDR3, the full variable domain is GAGVSQSPRYKVTKRGQDVALRCDPISGHVSLYWYRQALGQGPEFLTYFNYEAQQDKSGLPNDRFSAERPEGSISTLTIQRTEQRDSAMYRCASSLRRTGELFFGEGSRLTVL.